The present entry profiles one T cell receptor (beta chain) with its context. Its binding antigen is unknown. No much larger clone exists at a distance of one base, and base qualities are not known. These data are taken from a study of shared clonotypes between healthy human individuals (dated by TCRdb to 2018 to 2020). Turning to the overall study: A couple of women and three men aged 18 to 49 years were included in the cohort. For each donor, CD4 naive and CD4 memory were each run on three plates, CD8 naive on two plates, and CD8 memory on one plate. Blood TCR repertoires of 5 or 6 healthy adults were deeply sequenced to estimate repertoire size and the extent of clonotype sharing between individuals. Different laboratories and diverse techniques were used to prepare libraries and sequence TCR repertoires, to increase sequencing depth and limit assay-specific biases. Each donor's leukapheresis produced roughly between about 0.8 and 10 billion PBMCs.

General conclusions and limits of the study: Even with the large sequencing depth, rarefaction of the sorted-subset datasets indicated that sequencing was incomplete. Because the study included a small number of donors, the genetic and exposure-history diversity represented was limited. Pairwise subsampling led to the expectation that sequencing depth would affect the degree of clonotype sharing among donors. Sampling was restricted to blood, and TCR repertoires in tissues likely differ from the TCR repertoires found in blood. Naive subsets generally had larger estimated clonotype richness than memory subsets. Compared with non-shared clonotypes, the clonotypes found in all four sorted-subset donors had higher generation probabilities. Roughly 5% of naive CD4, 3.5% of naive CD8, roughly 2.4% of memory CD4, and approximately 0.4% of memory CD8 clonotypes were shared across four donors.

Donors were healthy HIV-negative adults with no recently reported acute infections or vaccinations. Every donor was a Caucasian adult residing in Nashville, Tennessee, USA. CD4+ T cells were enriched by magnetic negative selection; naive cells were then positively selected on CD45RA, and the negative fraction formed the memory subset. Blood was obtained by leukapheresis, after which PBMCs were separated by Ficoll-Histopaque density gradient centrifugation and cryopreserved in liquid nitrogen vapor phase. Purity and quantity of every magnetically sorted T cell population were checked by analytical flow cytometry. Genomic DNA was isolated from every sorted fraction and measured by UV absorbance on a Nanodrop 2000c. Taken from cysteine to phenylalanine, the CDR3 has 13 residues. Kept here is only the CDR3 DNA, which spans 39 bases and is read in frame from base 1. Via the germline V gene (reference sequence), CDR1 is GTSNPN and CDR2 SVGIG. Trimming leaves V shorter by 7 bases and J shorter by 8 bases, with the junction holding 8 bases beyond the gene matches.

Using the deep immunoSEQ assay, TCR CDR3 regions were amplified from genomic DNA by multiplex PCR. Extracted genomic DNA from each cell subset was spread evenly across all wells of several immunoSEQ 96-well plates, with each plate serving as a replicate. Each replicate PCR for sorted subsets received around 200 ng genomic DNA, equal to about 30,000 T cell genomes. Purified libraries were quantified with a Qubit 3.0 fluorometer, sized on a Bioanalyzer 2100, and re-quantified with the KAPA Library Quantification kit. A separate single-read 150-cycle Illumina NextSeq 550 flow cell was used to sequence each immunoSEQ 96-well plate. Per the authors' processing: The immunoSEQ output contained only junctional sequences without quality scores, so filtering could not match that applied to full-length reads. To assign V/J genes and CDR3, sequences were annotated against IMGT germline references using PyIR, a Python wrapper for IgBLAST v1.9. Reads were removed for weak V/J assignments (E-value above 1e-6), missing CDR3, stop codons, out-of-frame junctions, or ambiguous translated residues. V3J clonotypes were defined as sequences sharing the same inferred V gene, J gene, and CDR3 amino acid sequence. Percentage overlap between repertoires was computed as shared unique clonotypes divided by the size of the smaller repertoire. Repertoire richness was assessed with RTK rarefaction, the Chao1 estimator, and Recon v2.1 estimates of unobserved clonotypes. Generation probabilities were computed with OLGA for all TCRbeta clonotypes obtained by the gDNA method from a few donors. TCRdb obtained this table from immuneACCESS and retained in-frame rearrangements with V and J assigned. These tables miss some clones; where compared with another copy, unresolved V genes account for less than half of the shortfall, and the remainder is unexplained. The V and J calls and the clone size are those of that table, but D and trimming were determined from the DNA. This sample holds roughly 2 million clones; roughly 94% were observed only once. More than 0.1% of the sample goes to the ten largest clones.

The sequence derives from a man younger than 35 in good health. Rearrangement joined TRBV30 to TRBJ1-4, and TRBD1 aligns with 9 junction nucleotides. The sequencing sample was made of naive CD4+ T cells sorted from blood. The sample's cell subset or site, from its label and the paper: CD45RA+ positively selected. The CDR3 is CASSGTGSEKLFF. The DNA reads as follows: TGTGCCTCGTCCGGGACAGGGTCCGAAAAACTGTTTTTT.